Below, 20 T cell receptor beta chains from the same sample are listed, as sequenced in a study of Graves' ophthalmopathy and Graves' hyperthyroidism. The TCR beta CDR3 regions underwent amplification from RNA transcripts. Following a first-round RT-PCR that used HTBI primers, a second-round multiplex PCR was carried out. TCRdb itself ran the multiplex PCR reads through MiXCR, one entry per CDR3 protein. The table lists some 520,000 distinct CDR3 sequences, over 13% of them singletons, with about a tenth in the top ten. Sequences were obtained from blood. The receptor set was obtained from a young woman with Graves' ophthalmopathy.

The chain uses TRBV18 and TRBJ1-1; a possible D gene is TRBD1 (6 bases). Trimming left V 6 bases short and J 5 bases short, with 13 bases between. The CDR3 spans 13 residues. The V gene's germline CDR1 is KGHSH and CDR2 LQKENI. CDR3 loop: CASSRRGETEAFF. CDR3 DNA: TGTGCCAGCTCTCGGAGGGGGGAGACTGAAGCTTTCTTT.

In its sample, this clonotype was seen many times. The rearrangement joins TRBV13 to TRBJ2-7; 15 bases are a match to TRBD2. CDR3 length: 17 amino acids. J lost 3 bases, V lost 5 bases, and 8 bases had no gene match. CDR1 and CDR2 from the germline V gene are PRHDT and FYEKMQ (reference sequence). CDR3: CASSAGTSGRTLYEQYF. CDR3 nucleotide sequence: TGTGCCAGCAGCGCCGGGACTAGCGGGAGGACGCTCTACGAGCAGTACTTC. The full variable domain, completed using reference TRBV13 and TRBJ2-7, is AAGVIQSPRHLIKEKRETATLKCYPIPRHDTVYWYQQGPGQDPQFLISFYEKMQSDKGSIPDRFSAQQFSDYHSELNMSSLELGDSALYFCASSAGTSGRTLYEQYFGPGTRLTVT.

This clonotype was seen ten or more times. This sequence joins TRBV5-5 and TRBJ1-3; TRBD1 aligns across 8 bases. Germline V gives CDR1 SGHKS, CDR2 YYEKEE (reference sequence). The length of the CDR3 is 15 residues. With 1 base clipped from V and 4 bases from J, the junction kept 4 bases outside the gene matches. As DNA, the CDR3 is TGTGCCAGCAGCTTGATGCAGGGGGCAGGAAACACCATATATTTT. It is translated as CASSLMQGAGNTIYF. Supplemented by reference TRBV5-5 and TRBJ1-3, the full variable domain reads DAGVTQSPTHLIKTRGQQVTLRCSPISGHKSVSWYQQVLGQGPQFIFQYYEKEERGRGNFPDRFSARQFPNYSSELNVNALLLGDSALYLCASSLMQGAGNTIYFGEGSWLTVV.

This clonotype was detected ten times or more. The chain has TRBV6-1 and TRBJ2-7; 9 bases match TRBD1. Germline CDR1 reads MNHNS; CDR2 reads SASEGT. V lost 2 bases and J lost 6; bases outside the gene matches: 11. The CDR3 runs to 16 residues. This CDR3 is CASSEPRGQGLAEQYF. The CDR3 nucleotides are TGTGCCAGCAGTGAACCCCGGGGACAGGGTCTCGCCGAGCAGTACTTC.

This clonotype was seen at least ten times. The V call is TRBV4-2, the J call TRBJ1-1, with D unclear. Germline-derived CDR1 and CDR2 are LGHNA and YNFKEQ. CDR3 length: 17 residues. The V and J ends lost 4 bases and 1 base respectively, with 19 bases between them. In DNA, the CDR3 is TGTGCCAGCAGCCCTCTCTGGGCTAATTGGCGGAACACTGAAGCTTTCTTT. Protein: CASSPLWANWRNTEAFF.

This clonotype was seen at least ten times. This rearrangement joins TRBV27 to TRBJ2-5, with D possibly being TRBD1 (5 bases). The CDR3 is made up of 14 amino acids. Trimming shortened V by 6 bases and J by 5 bases, and 16 bases separated the two germline ends. Germline-derived CDR1 and CDR2 are MNHEY and SMNVEV (reference sequence). CDR3 coding DNA: TGTGCCAGCAGCACGGCCCGGGCAGGGGAGACCCAGTACTTC. It yields the protein CASSTARAGETQYF.

This clonotype was counted a few times. The rearrangement uses TRBV30 and TRBJ1-2; D is possibly TRBD1 (5 bases). CDR1 and CDR2 (germline): GTSNPN, SVGIG (reference sequence). CDR3 length: 13 residues. Trimming left V 4 bases short and J 11 bases short, with 20 bases between. The CDR3 DNA follows: TGTGCCTGGACAGCTCCAAGAACGGGGGGTTACACCTTC. This encodes CAWTAPRTGGYTF.

The sample holds many counts of this clonotype. The J gene is TRBJ1-1, the V gene TRBV28, with D perhaps TRBD1 (6 bases). V gave up 7 bases and J gave up 5 bases, with 17 bases separating them. The CDR3 is made up of 14 amino acids. The V gene's germline CDR1 is MDHEN and CDR2 SYDVKM. CDR3 residues: CASTPARGWTEAFF. The CDR3 DNA reads TGTGCCAGCACCCCGGCTAGGGGGTGGACTGAAGCTTTCTTT.

This clonotype was observed a handful of times. This may be a read error, as it is one base from a much larger clone. The chain is built from TRBV28 and TRBJ1-1; possibly TRBD1 for D (5 bases). The CDR3 loop spans 13 amino acids. Germline CDR1 reads MDHEN; CDR2 reads SYDVKM. The CDR3 coding sequence is TGTGCCAGCAGTCTCAGGGTGGGGACTGAAGCTTGCTTT. Amino acids: CASSLRVGTEACF. Variable domain in full (rest from reference TRBV28 and TRBJ1-1): DVKVTQSSRYLVKRTGEKVFLECVQDMDHENMFWYRQDPGLGLRLIYFSYDVKMKEKGDIPEGYSVSREKKERFSLILESASTNQTSMYLCASSLRVGTEACFGQGTRLTVV.

This clonotype was detected many times. This sequence joins TRBV19 and TRBJ1-5; TRBD1 might be the D (5 bases). The CDR3 is 14 residues long. V dropped 10 bases and J dropped 3 bases, with 16 bases sitting between them. The germline gives CDR1 LNHDA, CDR2 SQIVND (reference sequence). CDR3 sequence: CATSSGGFNQPQHF. The CDR3 DNA is TGTGCCACCTCCTCTGGGGGGTTCAATCAGCCCCAGCATTTT.

This clonotype was found many times. The chain is built from TRBV12-3 or TRBV12-4 and TRBJ1-2, with TRBD1 as a possible D gene (6 bases). This CDR3 has 15 residues. Trimming pared 1 base from V and 4 bases from J, leaving 13 bases between. The CDR3, as DNA: TGTGCCAGCAGTTTAGGCGGGGGCACCAGCTATGGCTACACCTTC. Translated: CASSLGGGTSYGYTF.

In this sample, this clonotype turned up many times. CDR3 loop: CASSPWDRGFMNTEAFF. The CDR3 DNA reads TGTGCCAGCAGCCCCTGGGACAGGGGTTTCATGAACACTGAAGCTTTCTTT. The chain has TRBV11-1 and TRBJ1-1; 10 bases match TRBD1. Germline CDR1 is SGHAT and CDR2 is FQDESV (reference sequence). V was clipped by 5 bases and J by 0 bases; unmatched bases: 9. The CDR3 is made up of 17 amino acids.

This clonotype has at least ten counts. The rearrangement joins TRBV2 to TRBJ2-6; possible D gene TRBD2, 6 bases. Germline CDR1 and CDR2: SNHLY and FYNNEI. With 4 bases removed from V and 1 base from J, the gap between germline ends came to 8 bases. This CDR3 spans 15 amino acids. The DNA for the CDR3 is TGTGCCAGCAGTGTTCGGGGGTCTGGGGCCAACGTCCTGACTTTC. Amino acids: CASSVRGSGANVLTF.

Many counts were recorded for this clonotype. The J gene is TRBJ1-6, the V gene TRBV13; perhaps TRBD1 as D (6 bases). Trimming left V 4 bases short and J 7 bases short, with 11 bases between. CDR1 and CDR2 (germline): PRHDT, FYEKMQ (reference sequence). The CDR3 is made up of 14 amino acids. The CDR3 region is CASSSGQQNSPLHF. CDR3 in DNA: TGTGCCAGCAGCTCCGGACAGCAAAATTCACCCCTCCACTTT. The whole variable domain, remainder taken from reference TRBV13 and TRBJ1-6, is AAGVIQSPRHLIKEKRETATLKCYPIPRHDTVYWYQQGPGQDPQFLISFYEKMQSDKGSIPDRFSAQQFSDYHSELNMSSLELGDSALYFCASSSGQQNSPLHFGNGTRLTVT.

This clonotype was observed at least ten times. The V and J genes are TRBV3-1 and TRBJ1-3; no reliable D call. Trimming removed 8 bases from V and 0 bases from J, with 5 bases in between. The CDR3 extends over 12 amino acids. Germline V gene sequence: CDR1 LGHDT, CDR2 YNNKEL (reference sequence). CDR3 sequence (DNA): TGTGCCAGCCACAACTCTGGAAACACCATATATTTT. This translates into CASHNSGNTIYF.

This clonotype showed up many times. CDR3 DNA sequence: TGTGCCGTTCTTTCGGGACTGGAGGGAGGGAGGCCCTACGAGCAGTACTTC. It is translated as CAVLSGLEGGRPYEQYF. The rearrangement uses TRBV6-6 and TRBJ2-7; 7 nucleotides line up with TRBD2. CDR3 length: 17 amino acids. Germline trimming cut 11 bases from V and 2 bases from J; bases unmatched to any gene: 21. Germline V gene sequence: CDR1 MNHNY, CDR2 SVGAGI (reference sequence).

This clonotype occurred many times. The chain has TRBV6-1 and TRBJ2-7; D possibly matches TRBD1 or TRBD2 (5 bases each). CDR1 is MNHNS, CDR2 SASEGT, per germline. The CDR3 is 15 amino acids. The V and J ends lost 1 base and 5 bases respectively, with 15 bases between them. CDR3 nucleotide sequence: TGTGCCAGCAGTGAAGGCCGGGACGGGCAGGACGAGCAGTACTTC. It yields the protein CASSEGRDGQDEQYF.

Ten or more counts support this clonotype. The chain couples TRBV11-2 to TRBJ1-1; D may be TRBD1 (6 bases). The CDR3 spans 14 residues. In germline, CDR1 is SGHAT, CDR2 FQNNGV. V dropped 5 bases and J dropped 5 bases, with 15 bases sitting between them. The CDR3 region is CASSNRGGETEAFF. CDR3 DNA: TGTGCCAGCAGCAACCGTGGGGGCGAGACTGAAGCTTTCTTT.

This clonotype has a count of ten or more. The V call is TRBV2, the J call TRBJ2-7; 9 bases fit TRBD1. With 7 bases clipped from V and 5 bases from J, the junction kept 3 bases outside the gene matches. In germline, CDR1 is SNHLY, CDR2 FYNNEI. The CDR3 sequence is 12 residues long. CDR3 loop: CASTRDRDEQYF. As DNA, the CDR3 is TGTGCCAGCACCAGGGACAGGGACGAGCAGTACTTC.

This clonotype turned up a few times. This chain uses TRBV18 with TRBJ2-2; possibly TRBD1 for D (6 bases). This CDR3 comprises 16 residues. CDR1 is KGHSH and CDR2 is LQKENI in the germline V gene. With 3 bases removed from V and 0 bases from J, the gap between germline ends came to 11 bases. CDR3 protein: CASSPEGVANTGELFF. CDR3 nucleotides: TGTGCCAGCTCACCCGAGGGGGTAGCGAACACCGGGGAGCTGTTTTTT.